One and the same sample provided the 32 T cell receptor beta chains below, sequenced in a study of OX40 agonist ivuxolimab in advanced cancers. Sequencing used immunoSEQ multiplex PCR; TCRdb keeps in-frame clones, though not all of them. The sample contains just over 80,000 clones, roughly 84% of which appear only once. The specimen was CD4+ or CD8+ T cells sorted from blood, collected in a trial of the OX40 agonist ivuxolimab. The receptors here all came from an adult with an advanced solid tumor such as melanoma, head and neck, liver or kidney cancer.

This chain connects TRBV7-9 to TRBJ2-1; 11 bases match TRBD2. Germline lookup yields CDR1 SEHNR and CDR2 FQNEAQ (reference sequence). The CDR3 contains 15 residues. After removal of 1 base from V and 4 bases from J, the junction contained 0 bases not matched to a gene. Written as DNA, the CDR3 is TGTGCCAGCAGCTTAGGACTAGCGGGGTACAATGAGCAGTTCTTC. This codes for CASSLGLAGYNEQFF.

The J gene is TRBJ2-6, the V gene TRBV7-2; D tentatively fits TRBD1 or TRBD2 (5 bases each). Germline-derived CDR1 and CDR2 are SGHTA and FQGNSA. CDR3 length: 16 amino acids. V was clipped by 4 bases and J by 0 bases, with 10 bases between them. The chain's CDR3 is CASSSGTSSGANVLTF. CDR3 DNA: TGTGCCAGCAGCTCTGGGACCTCCTCTGGGGCCAACGTCCTGACTTTC.

As DNA, the CDR3 is TGTGCCAGCAGCCAGGCTAACTATGGCTACACCTTC. Its protein product is CASSQANYGYTF. V usage is TRBV14 and J usage is TRBJ1-2, with D hard to call. Germline lookup yields CDR1 SGHDN and CDR2 FVKESK. V was cut by 3 bases and J by 0 bases, with 2 bases left in between. The CDR3 runs to 12 residues.

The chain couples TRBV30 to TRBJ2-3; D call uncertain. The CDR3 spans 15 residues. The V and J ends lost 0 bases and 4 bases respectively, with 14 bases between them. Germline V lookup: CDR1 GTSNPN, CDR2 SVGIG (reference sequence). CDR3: CAWSVAHQRADTQYF. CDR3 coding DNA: TGTGCCTGGAGTGTGGCACACCAACGGGCAGATACGCAGTATTTT.

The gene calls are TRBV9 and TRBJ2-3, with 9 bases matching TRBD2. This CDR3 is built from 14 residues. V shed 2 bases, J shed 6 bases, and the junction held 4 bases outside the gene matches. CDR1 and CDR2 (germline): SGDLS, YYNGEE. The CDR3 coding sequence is TGTGCCAGCAGCGTTAGCGGGAGAGCCGATACGCAGTATTTT. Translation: CASSVSGRADTQYF.

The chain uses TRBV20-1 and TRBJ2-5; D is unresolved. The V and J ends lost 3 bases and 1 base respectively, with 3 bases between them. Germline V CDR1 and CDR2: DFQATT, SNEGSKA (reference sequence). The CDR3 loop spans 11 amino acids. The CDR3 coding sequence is TGCAGTGCTAGCGGCCAAGAGACCCAGTACTTC. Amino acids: CSASGQETQYF.

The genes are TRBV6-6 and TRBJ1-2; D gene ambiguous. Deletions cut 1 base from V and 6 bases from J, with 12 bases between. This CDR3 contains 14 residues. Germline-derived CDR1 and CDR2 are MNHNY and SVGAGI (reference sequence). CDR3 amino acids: CASSYLPESDGYTF. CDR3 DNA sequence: TGTGCCAGCAGTTACTTGCCTGAATCGGATGGCTACACCTTC.

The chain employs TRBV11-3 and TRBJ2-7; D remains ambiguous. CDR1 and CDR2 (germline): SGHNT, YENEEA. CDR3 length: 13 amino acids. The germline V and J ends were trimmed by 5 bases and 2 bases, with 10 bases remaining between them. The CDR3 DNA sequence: TGTGCCAGCAGCCCCTCAGGCACCTACGAGCAGTACTTC. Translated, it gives CASSPSGTYEQYF.

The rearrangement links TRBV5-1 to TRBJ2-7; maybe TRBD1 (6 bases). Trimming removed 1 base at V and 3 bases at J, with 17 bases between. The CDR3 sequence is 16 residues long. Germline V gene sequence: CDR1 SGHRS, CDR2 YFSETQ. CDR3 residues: CASSLLPRQESYEQYF. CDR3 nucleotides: TGCGCCAGCAGCTTGTTGCCGCGACAGGAGAGCTACGAGCAGTACTTC.

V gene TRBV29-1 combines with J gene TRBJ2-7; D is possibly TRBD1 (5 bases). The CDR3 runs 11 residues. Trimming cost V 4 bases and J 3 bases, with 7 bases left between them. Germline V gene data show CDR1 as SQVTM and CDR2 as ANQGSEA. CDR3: CSVGQIYEQYF. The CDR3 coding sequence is TGCAGCGTTGGACAGATCTACGAGCAGTACTTC.

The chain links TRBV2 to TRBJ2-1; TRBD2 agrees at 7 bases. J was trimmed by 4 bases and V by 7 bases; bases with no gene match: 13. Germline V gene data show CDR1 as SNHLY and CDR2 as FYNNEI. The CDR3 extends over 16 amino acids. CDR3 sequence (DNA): TGTGCCAGCACTTACCTCGTGGCTAGCGGTTACAATGAGCAGTTCTTC. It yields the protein CASTYLVASGYNEQFF. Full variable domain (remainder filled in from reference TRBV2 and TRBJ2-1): EPEVTQTPSHQVTQMGQEVILRCVPISNHLYFYWYRQILGQKVEFLVSFYNNEISEKSEIFDDQFSVERPDGSNFTLKIRSTKLEDSAMYFCASTYLVASGYNEQFFGPGTRLTVL.

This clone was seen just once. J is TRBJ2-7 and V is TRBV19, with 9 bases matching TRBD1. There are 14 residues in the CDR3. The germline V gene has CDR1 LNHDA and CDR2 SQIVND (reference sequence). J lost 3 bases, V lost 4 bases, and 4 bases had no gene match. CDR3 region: CASSRRQGGYEQYF. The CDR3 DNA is TGTGCCAGTAGTAGACGACAGGGGGGCTACGAGCAGTACTTC.

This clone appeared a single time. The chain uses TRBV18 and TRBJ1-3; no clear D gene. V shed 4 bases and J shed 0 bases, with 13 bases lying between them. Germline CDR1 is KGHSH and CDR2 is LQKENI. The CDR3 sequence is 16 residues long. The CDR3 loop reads CASSQPPTASGNTIYF. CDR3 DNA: TGTGCCAGCTCACAGCCCCCGACGGCCTCTGGAAACACCATATATTTT.

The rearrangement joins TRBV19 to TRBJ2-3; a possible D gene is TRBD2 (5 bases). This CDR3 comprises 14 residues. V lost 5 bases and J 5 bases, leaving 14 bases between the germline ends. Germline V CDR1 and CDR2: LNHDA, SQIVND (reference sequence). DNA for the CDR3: TGTGCCAGTAGTCCCGGCCATCGGGGAGATACGCAGTATTTT. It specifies CASSPGHRGDTQYF.

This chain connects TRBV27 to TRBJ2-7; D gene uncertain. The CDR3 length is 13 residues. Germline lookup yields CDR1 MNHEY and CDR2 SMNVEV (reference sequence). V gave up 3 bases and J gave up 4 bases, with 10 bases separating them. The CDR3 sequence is CASSLGREYEQYF. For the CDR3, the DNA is TGTGCCAGCAGTTTGGGCCGTGAGTACGAGCAGTACTTC.

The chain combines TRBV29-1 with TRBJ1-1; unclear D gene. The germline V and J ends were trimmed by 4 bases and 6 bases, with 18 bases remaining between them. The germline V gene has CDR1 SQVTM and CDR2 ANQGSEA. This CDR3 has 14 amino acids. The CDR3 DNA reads TGCAGCGTTGTTGGGCAGGCCGGGGAGTCTGAAGCTTTCTTT. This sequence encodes CSVVGQAGESEAFF.

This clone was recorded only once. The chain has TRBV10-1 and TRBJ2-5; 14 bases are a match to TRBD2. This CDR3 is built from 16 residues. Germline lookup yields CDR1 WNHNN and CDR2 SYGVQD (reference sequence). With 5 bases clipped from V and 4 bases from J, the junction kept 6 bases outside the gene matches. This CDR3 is CASSSGLAGGGETQYF. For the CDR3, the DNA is TGCGCCAGCAGTTCTGGACTAGCGGGGGGAGGAGAGACCCAGTACTTC.

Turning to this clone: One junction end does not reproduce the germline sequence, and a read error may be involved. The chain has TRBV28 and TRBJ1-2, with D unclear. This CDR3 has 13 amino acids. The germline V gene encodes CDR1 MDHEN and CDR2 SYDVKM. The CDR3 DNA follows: TGTGCCAGCAGCTTGGACGGTTTAATTGGCTTCACCTTC. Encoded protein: CASSLDGLIGFTF.

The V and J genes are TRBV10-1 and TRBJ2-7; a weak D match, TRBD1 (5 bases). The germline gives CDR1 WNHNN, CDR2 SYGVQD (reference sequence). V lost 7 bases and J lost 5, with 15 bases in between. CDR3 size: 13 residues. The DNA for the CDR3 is TGCGCCAGCACAGAGGACAACGCCCACGAGCAGTACTTC. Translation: CASTEDNAHEQYF.

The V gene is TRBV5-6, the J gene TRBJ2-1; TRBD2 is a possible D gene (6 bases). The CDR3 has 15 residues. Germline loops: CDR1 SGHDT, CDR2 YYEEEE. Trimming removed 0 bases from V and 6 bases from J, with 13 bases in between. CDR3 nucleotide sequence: TGTGCCAGCAGCTTGGCTGGGTGGGGAGGCAATGAGCAGTTCTTC. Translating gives CASSLAGWGGNEQFF.

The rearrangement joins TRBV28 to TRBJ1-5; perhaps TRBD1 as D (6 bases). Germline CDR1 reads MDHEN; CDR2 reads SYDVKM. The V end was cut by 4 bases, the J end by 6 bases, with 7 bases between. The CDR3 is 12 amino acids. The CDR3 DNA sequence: TGTGCCAGCAGTTCACAGGGTCAGCCCCAGCATTTT. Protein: CASSSQGQPQHF.

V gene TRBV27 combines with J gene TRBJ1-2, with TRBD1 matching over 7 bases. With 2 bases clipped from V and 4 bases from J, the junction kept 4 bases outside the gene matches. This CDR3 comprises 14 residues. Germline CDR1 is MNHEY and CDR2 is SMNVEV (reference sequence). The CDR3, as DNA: TGTGCCAGCAGTTTACTGGGACAGTCCTATGGCTACACCTTC. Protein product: CASSLLGQSYGYTF.

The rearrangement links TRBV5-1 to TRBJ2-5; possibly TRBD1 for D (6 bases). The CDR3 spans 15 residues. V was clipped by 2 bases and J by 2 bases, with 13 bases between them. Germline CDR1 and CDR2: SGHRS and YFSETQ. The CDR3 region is CASSFTGTGQETQYF. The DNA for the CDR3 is TGCGCCAGCAGCTTTACAGGGACGGGTCAAGAGACCCAGTACTTC.

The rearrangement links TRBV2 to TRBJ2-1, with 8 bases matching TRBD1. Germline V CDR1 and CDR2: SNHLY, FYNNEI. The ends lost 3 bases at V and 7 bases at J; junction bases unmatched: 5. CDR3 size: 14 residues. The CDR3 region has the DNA TGTGCCAGCAGTGACTGGCGGGACAGGAATGAGCAGTTCTTC. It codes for CASSDWRDRNEQFF.

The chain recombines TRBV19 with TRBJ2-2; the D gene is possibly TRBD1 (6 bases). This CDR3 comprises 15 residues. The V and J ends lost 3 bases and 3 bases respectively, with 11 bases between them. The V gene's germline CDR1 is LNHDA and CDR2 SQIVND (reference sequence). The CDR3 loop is CASSIQGGYTGELFF. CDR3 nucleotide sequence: TGTGCCAGTAGTATTCAAGGGGGTTACACCGGGGAGCTGTTTTTT.

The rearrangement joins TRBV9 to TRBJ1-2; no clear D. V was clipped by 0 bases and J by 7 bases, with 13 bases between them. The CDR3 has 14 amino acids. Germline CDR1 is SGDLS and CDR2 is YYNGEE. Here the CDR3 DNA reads TGTGCCAGCAGCGTAGACCAAAGAGGAAGTGGCTACACCTTC. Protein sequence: CASSVDQRGSGYTF.

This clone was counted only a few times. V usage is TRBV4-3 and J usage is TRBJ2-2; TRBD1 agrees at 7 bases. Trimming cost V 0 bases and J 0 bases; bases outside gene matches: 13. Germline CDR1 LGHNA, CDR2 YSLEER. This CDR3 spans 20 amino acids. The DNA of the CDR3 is TGCGCCAGCAGCCAAGATTACTTTCGGGCAGACAGGGCGAACACCGGGGAGCTGTTTTTT. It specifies CASSQDYFRADRANTGELFF.

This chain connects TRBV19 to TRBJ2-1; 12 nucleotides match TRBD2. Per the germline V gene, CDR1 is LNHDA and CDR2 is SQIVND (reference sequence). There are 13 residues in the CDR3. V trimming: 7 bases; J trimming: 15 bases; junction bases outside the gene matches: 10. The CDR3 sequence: CASTGLAGFLRFF. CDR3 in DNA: TGTGCCAGTACCGGACTAGCGGGGTTTTTGAGGTTCTTC.

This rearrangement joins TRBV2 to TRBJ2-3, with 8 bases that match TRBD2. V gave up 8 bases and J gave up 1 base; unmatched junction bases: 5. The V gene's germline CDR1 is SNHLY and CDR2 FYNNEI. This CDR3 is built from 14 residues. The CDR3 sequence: CASAWTSRTDTQYF. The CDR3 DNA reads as TGTGCCAGCGCCTGGACTAGCCGCACAGATACGCAGTATTTT.

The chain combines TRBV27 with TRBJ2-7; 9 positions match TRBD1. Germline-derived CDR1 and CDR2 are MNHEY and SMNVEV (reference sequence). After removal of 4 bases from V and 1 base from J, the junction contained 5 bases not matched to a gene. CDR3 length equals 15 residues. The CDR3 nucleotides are TGTGCCAGCAGTTCTCCGGGACAGGGATCCTACGAGCAGTACTTC. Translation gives CASSSPGQGSYEQYF.

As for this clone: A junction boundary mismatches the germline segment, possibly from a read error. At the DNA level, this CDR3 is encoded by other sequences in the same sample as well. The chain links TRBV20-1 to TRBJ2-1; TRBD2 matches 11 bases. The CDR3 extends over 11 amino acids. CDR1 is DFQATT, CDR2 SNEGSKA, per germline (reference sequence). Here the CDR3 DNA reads TGTAGTCCGACTAGCGGGGATGAGCAGTTCTTC. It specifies CSPTSGDEQFF.

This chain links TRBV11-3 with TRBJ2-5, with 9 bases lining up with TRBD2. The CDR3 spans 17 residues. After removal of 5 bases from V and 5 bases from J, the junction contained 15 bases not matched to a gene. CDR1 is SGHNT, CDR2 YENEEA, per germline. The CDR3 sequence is CASSQKGGGASGETQYF. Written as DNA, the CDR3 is TGTGCCAGCAGCCAAAAGGGCGGGGGGGCCTCCGGTGAGACCCAGTACTTC.